The sample holds a few counts of the clone carrying this T cell receptor beta chain. Its antigen remains unidentified. The data were taken from a study of T-cell reconstitution after alpha-beta-depleted transplantation in children. General study findings and limits: T-cell counts and diversity at one year post-transplant came mainly from newly produced T cells. By about two months after transplant, alpha-beta T cells reportedly arose from several hundred graft clones that had expanded. Some patients showed high day-60 TCRbeta diversity, which derived from surviving recipient T cells and thymic progenitors.

Preparation of the TCRbeta library used unique molecular identifiers. TCRdb redid the calling of the PCR reads with MiXCR, one entry per CDR3 protein. Found here are approximately 1,000,000 distinct CDR3 sequences, around 30% of them singletons; the top ten hold under 30%. The source material was PBMCs, mostly from graft donor cells, sampled 360 days after TCRalphabeta/CD19-depleted stem cell transplant. The clonotype originates from a boy in the first two years of life who had a stem cell transplant for SCID, so the T cells may come from the graft donor.

This CDR3 reads CASSLVEYTEAFF. CDR3 sequence (DNA): TGCGCCAGCAGCTTGGTGGAATACACTGAAGCTTTCTTT. The V call is TRBV5-1, the J call TRBJ1-1; D remains ambiguous. This CDR3 has 13 residues. The V end lost 0 bases, the J end lost 3 bases, and 6 bases lay between the germline ends. Germline-derived CDR1 and CDR2 are SGHRS and YFSETQ.